A selection of T cell receptor delta chains follows, all from one sample in a study of gamma-delta T cells after stem cell transplantation. TCRdb applied CATT to the RT-PCR reads for clone calling. This sample has approximately 1,500 delta-chain clones, with roughly 2% found just once. The sequenced sample consisted of gamma-delta T cells. These receptors were collected from a human donor. It is not recorded whose cells these are; they may come from a transplant donor. The CDR3 runs from the conserved cysteine through the conserved F or W. Fields, in order: clone size, V gene, J gene, D gene, CDR3 DNA, CDR3 protein. A D gene is named only where the DNA matches it firmly. Size tells how often a clone was seen (once, few, many) or the class of an expanded clone, and some rows leave it out.

>.|TRDV2|TRDJ1|.
TGTGCCAGCGGCCTTCCTACCAACTGGGGGACGTCTTTGGGCACCGATAAGCTCATCTTT
CASGLPTNWGTSLGTDKLIF
>medium-sized|TRDV1|TRDJ1|TRDD3
TGTGCTCTTGGGGAACTCATTGTTACTGGGGGATATATAGCCGATAAACTCATCTTT
CALGELIVTGGYIADKLIF
>large|TRDV2|TRDJ1|TRDD3
TGTGCCTGTGACACCGTACTGGGGGATACGTACACCGATAAACTCATCTTT
CACDTVLGDTYTDKLIF
>.|TRDV2|TRDJ1|TRDD3
TGTGCCTGTGACGGGGTCGAACTGGGGGATACGAGGGACACCGATAAACTCATCTTT
CACDGVELGDTRDTDKLIF
>large|TRDV1|TRDJ1|TRDD3
TGTGCTCTTGGGGACCCCGCCCCCCGAGTCTACTGGGGGATCCGAGACACCGATAAACTCATCTTT
CALGDPAPRVYWGIRDTDKLIF
>many|TRDV1|TRDJ1|.
TGTGCTCTTGGTTTGGGGCCTTCCTACGCGTACTGGGGGGGTCCCACCGATAAACTCATCTTT
CALGLGPSYAYWGGPTDKLIF
>medium-sized|TRAV14/DV4|TRDJ1|TRDD3
TGTGCAATGGAGACGCTTTCCCCTCCTGGGGGAACAGACACCGATAAACTCATCTTT
CAMETLSPPGGTDTDKLIF
>large|TRDV2|TRDJ1|TRDD3
TGTGCCTGTGACACCTTACTGGGGGATACCGGCGCCGATAAACTCATCTTT
CACDTLLGDTGADKLIF
>.|TRDV1|TRDJ1|TRDD3
TGTGCTCTTGGGGACCATTTCCTCCACCCGCTACTGGGGGATCTGGATTACACCGATAAACTCATCTTT
CALGDHFLHPLLGDLDYTDKLIF
>medium-sized|TRDV1|TRDJ1|TRDD3
TGTGCTCCCCGTGGATACTGGGGGCCTCCCTTCGGGCGACTCATCTTT
CAPRGYWGPPFGRLIF
>few|TRDV2|TRDJ1|.
TGTGCCTGTGACACCATTTCTTATTCTGGAAGCCACGACACCGATAAACTCATCTTT
CACDTISYSGSHDTDKLIF
>large|TRDV2|TRDJ3|.
TGTGCCTGTGACACGACCGGGGGCTACCTCTCCTGGGACACCCGACAGATGTTTTTC
CACDTTGGYLSWDTRQMFF
>.|TRDV1|TRDJ1|TRDD3
TGTGCTCTTGGGGAACTAGGGATATCGTACTGGGGGATATGGGCTCAAACCGATAAACTCATCTTT
CALGELGISYWGIWAQTDKLIF
>.|TRDV2|TRDJ1|TRDD3
TGTGCCTGTGACACCGTGGGGGATACGAGGGACACCGATAAACTCATCTTT
CACDTVGDTRDTDKLIF
>.|TRDV1|TRDJ1|TRDD3
TGTGCTCTTGGGGAACTGGGGAGTAGACCTACCTATTGGGGGATAGACACCGATAAACTCATCTTT
CALGELGSRPTYWGIDTDKLIF
>few|TRDV1|TRDJ1|TRDD3
TGTGCTCTTGGGGAACTAGGGATATCGTACTGGGGGATGGGCACCGATAAACTCATCTTT
CALGELGISYWGMGTDKLIF
>few|TRDV2|TRDJ1|TRDD3
TGTGCCTGTGACACCTTACTGGGGGATACTCAAGGAGGCGATAAACTCATCTTT
CACDTLLGDTQGGDKLIF
>medium-sized|TRDV1|TRDJ1|TRDD3
TGTGCTCTTGGGGACCCAATATCCCCTTTTCCGTACTGGGGGATAGACACCGATAAACTCATCTTT
CALGDPISPFPYWGIDTDKLIF
>few|TRDV2|TRDJ1|TRDD3
TGTGCCTGTGACCCCGCCGAGGGGGATACGGTGGACACCGATAAACTCATCTTT
CACDPAEGDTVDTDKLIF
>medium-sized|TRDV3|TRDJ1|TRDD3
TGTGCCTTGCCGCTTCCTTCCTACGTGCCCTGGGGGATACGCCCGGGGCTCGGGTACACCGATAAACTCATCTTT
CALPLPSYVPWGIRPGLGYTDKLIF
>medium-sized|TRDV1|TRDJ1|TRDD3
TGTGCTCTTGGGGAACGGTTTCGCCCCCCGGGCTACTGGGGGATACACACGCCCCTGTACACCGATAAACTCATCTTT
CALGERFRPPGYWGIHTPLYTDKLIF
>medium-sized|TRAV29/DV5|TRDJ1|TRDD3
TGTGCAGCAAGGTCTCCTAAGTGGGGGACACACACCGATAAACTCATCTTT
CAARSPKWGTHTDKLIF
>.|TRDV1|TRDJ1|TRDD3
TGTGCTCTTGGGGGGCTCCCCTCGCTTTGGGTCCTCTACTGGGGGGACAGGTTTCGCCAGTACACCGATAAACTCATCTTT
CALGGLPSLWVLYWGDRFRQYTDKLIF
>many|TRDV1|TRDJ1|.
TGTGCTCTTGGGGAGCCCCTGCTATCCCCTAATTACCGACACTGGAAGAACAATAAACTCATCTTT
CALGEPLLSPNYRHWKNNKLIF
>large|TRDV2|TRDJ1|TRDD3
TGTGCCTGTGACATAACTGGGGGATTTGCGGAGTGGGCCACCGATAAACTCATCTTT
CACDITGGFAEWATDKLIF
>few|TRDV2|TRDJ3|TRDD3
TGTGCCTGTGACACTTTATCACTGGGGGATACCTGGGACACCCGACAGATGTTTTTC
CACDTLSLGDTWDTRQMFF
>few|TRDV1|TRDJ1|TRDD3
TGTGCTCTTGGGCCCCAAAGCGCCCCACTCAGCGACCTACGATGGGGGATACGTACCGATAAACTCATCTTT
CALGPQSAPLSDLRWGIRTDKLIF
>medium-sized|TRDV1|TRDJ2|.
TGTGCTCTTGGGGTAATACTATTCTTC
CALGVILFF
>medium-sized|TRDV1|TRDJ1|TRDD2
TGTGCTCTTGGGGGTCCCTTTTTTTCCTACCCGCCCGATAAACTCATCTTT
CALGGPFFSYPPDKLIF
>large|TRDV2|TRDJ1|.
TGTGCCTGTGACACCGTAGGGGGACTCACCGATAAACTCATCTTT
CACDTVGGLTDKLIF
>large|TRDV1|TRDJ1|.
TGTGCTCTTGGGGAACTCTCTTTCCTACGGTTCTGGATACTCCACGATAAACTCATCTTT
CALGELSFLRFWILHDKLIF
>medium-sized|TRDV1|TRDJ1|TRDD3
TGTGCTCTTGGGGAATTCCGTGTCCTACTGGGGGCCGAGTACACCGATAAACTCATCTTT
CALGEFRVLLGAEYTDKLIF
>few|TRDV1|TRDJ1|TRDD2
TGTGCTCTTGGGGAACGGAGGCCTTCCTACCTACCTAGAGCACTTTGGGGTGATTACACCGATAAACTCATCTTT
CALGERRPSYLPRALWGDYTDKLIF
>large|TRDV2|TRDJ1|.
TGTGCCTGTGACACCGGTGGATTCACCGATAAACTCATCTTT
CACDTGGFTDKLIF
>medium-sized|TRDV1|TRDJ1|TRDD3
TGTGCTCTTGGGGAATATGGGAACTTCCCCCAGGTGACTGGGGGATACCGGTACACCGATAAACTCATCTTT
CALGEYGNFPQVTGGYRYTDKLIF
>few|TRDV2|TRDJ1|TRDD3
TGTGCCTGTGACACCTTACTGGGGGATACGAGGGACACCGATAAACTCATCTTT
CACDTLLGDTRDTDKLIF
>.|TRDV1|TRDJ1|TRDD3
TGTGCCCTTGGGGAACGGTTTCGCCCCCCGGGCTACTGGGGGATACACACGCCCCTGTACACCGATAAACTCATCTTT
CALGERFRPPGYWGIHTPLYTDKLIF